This record concerns one T cell receptor beta chain sequence. The antigen remains undetermined. The data were produced by immunoSEQ multiplex PCR, yet TCRdb's version contains in-frame clones alone and is incomplete. The sample shows about 120,000 clones, about four fifths of them seen only once. CDR1 and CDR2 (germline): SGHRS, YFSETQ. The V gene end was trimmed by 1 base and the J gene end by 3 bases; junction bases not matched to a gene: 0. The CDR3 spans 13 residues. The data are from a study of radiotherapy plus CTLA-4 blockade in lung cancer. Notes on the study in general: Early shifts in blood T cell clones, with interferon-beta, reportedly predicted response best. In blood, TCR clones derived from the tumor expanded after radiotherapy plus ipilimumab.

The sequence came from a human donor with non-small cell lung cancer who had a partial response to radiotherapy plus ipilimumab. V usage is TRBV5-1 and J usage is TRBJ2-7; 8 bases are a match to TRBD1. Material: peripheral blood, obtained from a patient treated with radiotherapy plus ipilimumab. The CDR3 DNA reads as TGCGCCAGCAGCTTGACAGGGGGCTACGAGCAGTACTTC. Translation gives CASSLTGGYEQYF.